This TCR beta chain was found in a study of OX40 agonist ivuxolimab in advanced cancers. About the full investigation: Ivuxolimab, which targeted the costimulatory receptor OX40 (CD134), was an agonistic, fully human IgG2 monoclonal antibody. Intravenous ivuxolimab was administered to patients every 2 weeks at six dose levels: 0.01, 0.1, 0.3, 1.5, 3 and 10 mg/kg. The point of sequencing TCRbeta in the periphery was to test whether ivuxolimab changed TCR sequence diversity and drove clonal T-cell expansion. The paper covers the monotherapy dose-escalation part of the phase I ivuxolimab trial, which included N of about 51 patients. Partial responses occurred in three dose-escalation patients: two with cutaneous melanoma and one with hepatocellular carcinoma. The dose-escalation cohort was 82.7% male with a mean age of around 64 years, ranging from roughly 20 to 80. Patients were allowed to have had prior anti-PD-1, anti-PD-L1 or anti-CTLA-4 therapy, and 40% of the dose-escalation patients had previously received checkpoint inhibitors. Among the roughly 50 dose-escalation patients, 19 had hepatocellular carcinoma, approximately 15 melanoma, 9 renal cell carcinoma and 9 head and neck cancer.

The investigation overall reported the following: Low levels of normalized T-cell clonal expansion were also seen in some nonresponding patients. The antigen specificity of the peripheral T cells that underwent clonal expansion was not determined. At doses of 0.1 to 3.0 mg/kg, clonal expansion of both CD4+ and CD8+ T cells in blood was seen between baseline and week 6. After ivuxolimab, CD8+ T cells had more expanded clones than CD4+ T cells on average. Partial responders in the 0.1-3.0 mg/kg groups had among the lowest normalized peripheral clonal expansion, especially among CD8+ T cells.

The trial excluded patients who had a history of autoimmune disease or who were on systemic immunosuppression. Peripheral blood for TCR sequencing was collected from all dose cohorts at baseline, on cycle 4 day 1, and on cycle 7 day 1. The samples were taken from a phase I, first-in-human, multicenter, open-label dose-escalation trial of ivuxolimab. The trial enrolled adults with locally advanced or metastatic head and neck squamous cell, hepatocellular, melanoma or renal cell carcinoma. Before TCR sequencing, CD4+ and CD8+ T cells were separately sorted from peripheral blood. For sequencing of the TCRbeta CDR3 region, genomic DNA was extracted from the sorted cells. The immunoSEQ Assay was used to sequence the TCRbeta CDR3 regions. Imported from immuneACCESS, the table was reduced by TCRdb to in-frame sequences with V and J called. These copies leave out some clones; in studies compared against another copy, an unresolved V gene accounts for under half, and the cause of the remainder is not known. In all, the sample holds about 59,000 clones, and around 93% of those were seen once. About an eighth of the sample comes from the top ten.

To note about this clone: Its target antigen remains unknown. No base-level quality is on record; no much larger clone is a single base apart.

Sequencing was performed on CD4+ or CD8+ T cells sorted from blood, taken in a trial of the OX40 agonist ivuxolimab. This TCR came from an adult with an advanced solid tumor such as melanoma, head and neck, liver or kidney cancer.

The CDR3 here reads CASSRGDSSYNEQFF. The DNA reads as follows: TGCGCCAGCAGCCGGGGGGACAGCTCCTACAATGAGCAGTTCTTC. The chain is made from TRBV4-3 and TRBJ2-1; TRBD1 is a weak D gene call, 7 bases matching. CDR1 and CDR2, per the germline V gene, are LGHNA and YSLEER. The CDR3 holds 15 amino acids from the cysteine to the phenylalanine. The entry retains the CDR3 DNA only, 45 bases that are in frame from base 1. V is clipped by 4 bases and J by 0 bases, and the sequence between their germline boundaries is 10 bases long.